This TCR beta chain is from a study of blood T cell repertoires in COVID-19. Study-level information: PBMCs, B-cell-depleted T cells, or T cells were the source of the cDNA or gDNA that made up the material.

Individuals drawn from approximately 22 US areas were roughly 18 to 89 years old. Each participant's cohort was designated according to participant-reported clinical history. Trimming cost V 10 bases and J 4 bases, with 20 bases left between them. There are 14 residues in the CDR3. Germline V gene lookup returns CDR1 LNHDA and CDR2 SQIVND (reference sequence). Methods used by the authors: Cell counts per sample came from amplifying reference gene primers. Libraries were prepared by immunoSEQ multiplex PCR; TCRdb keeps only in-frame clonotypes and omits some of them. V and J calls and clone size are copied from that table; D and trimming were computed from the DNA. The sample has about 210,000 clones; around 81% are singletons.

The sequencing sample was made of PBMCs or T cells enriched from blood (not recorded which). The chain combines TRBV19 with TRBJ2-7, with D possibly matching TRBD2 (5 bases). This receptor was obtained from a woman in her forties or fifties with acute COVID-19. CDR3 residues: CATAKAASTYEQYF. The CDR3 DNA sequence: TGTGCCACCGCCAAGGCTGCTAGCACGTACGAGCAGTACTTC. Supplemented by reference TRBV19 and TRBJ2-7, the full variable domain reads DGGITQSPKYLFRKEGQNVTLSCEQNLNHDAMYWYRQDPGQGLRLIYYSQIVNDFQKGDIAEGYSVSREKKESFPLTVTSAQKNPTAFYLCATAKAASTYEQYFGPGTRLTVT.